The 19 T cell receptor beta chains below all came from one sample that was sequenced in a study of control samples from healthy donors and cancer patients. The method was immunoSEQ multiplex PCR; TCRdb's version includes in-frame clones alone and lacks a portion of them. The table lists 90,000 or so clones, 88% of them singletons. The specimen sequenced was blood. These receptors were obtained from a woman in her sixties or seventies in good health.

J is TRBJ1-6 and V is TRBV12-3 or TRBV12-4; TRBD1 agrees at 9 bases. This CDR3 is 13 amino acids long. J lost 10 bases, V lost 7 bases, and 5 bases had no gene match. The CDR3 DNA reads TGTGCCAGCACCCTGGACAGGGGATCACCCCTCCACTTT. Translated: CASTLDRGSPLHF.

The J gene is TRBJ2-5, the V gene TRBV6-5, with D hard to call. Germline values: CDR1 MNHEY, CDR2 SVGAGI. V shed 4 bases and J shed 3 bases, with 18 bases lying between them. The CDR3 sequence is 16 residues long. CDR3 in amino acids: CASSSELGFKKETQYF. The CDR3 region has the DNA TGTGCCAGCAGTTCCGAGCTAGGGTTTAAAAAAGAGACCCAGTACTTC.

This chain links TRBV9 with TRBJ2-2; the D is unclear. The ends were cut back, 0 bases at V and 6 bases at J, with 6 bases in the middle. The CDR3 has 13 amino acids. CDR1 and CDR2 (germline): SGDLS, YYNGEE. CDR3 residues: CASSVVDAGELFF. The CDR3 nucleotides are TGTGCCAGCAGCGTAGTGGATGCCGGGGAGCTGTTTTTT.

This clone is medium-sized (0.01 to 0.1%) in the sample. The gene calls are TRBV9 and TRBJ1-3; D is uncertain. Trimming removed 5 bases from V and 0 bases from J, with 18 bases in between. Germline V gene sequence: CDR1 SGDLS, CDR2 YYNGEE. CDR3 length: 17 amino acids. CDR3 coding DNA: TGTGCCAGCAGTTACCCCTCGGGCGGCTCCTCTGGAAACACCATATATTTT. This sequence encodes CASSYPSGGSSGNTIYF.

CDR3 nucleotide sequence: TGTGCCACCAGCAGGGATATAGACACCGGGGAGCTGTTTTTT. Protein sequence: CATSRDIDTGELFF. The J gene is TRBJ2-2, the V gene TRBV10-3, with D perhaps TRBD1 (5 bases). Trimming left V 10 bases short and J 3 bases short, with 15 bases between. The CDR3 spans 14 residues. Germline loops: CDR1 ENHRY, CDR2 SYGVKD.

J is TRBJ2-5 and V is TRBV3-1 (or the pseudogene TRBV3-2); D gene uncertain. In germline, CDR1 is LGHDT, CDR2 YNNKEL (reference sequence). The CDR3 runs 14 residues. V was trimmed by 5 bases and J by 1 base, leaving 11 bases between them. The CDR3 nucleotides read TGTGCCAGCAGCACCCGACTGGCCCAAGAGACCCAGTACTTC. Amino acid sequence: CASSTRLAQETQYF.

This chain joins TRBV5-4 and TRBJ2-5; weak D call: TRBD2 (5 bases). Germline CDR1 SGHNT, CDR2 YYREEE (reference sequence). Trimming cost V 4 bases and J 5 bases, with 12 bases left between them. This CDR3 is built from 13 residues. The CDR3 is CASSPNTGETQYF. In DNA form, the CDR3 reads TGTGCCAGCAGCCCAAACACGGGGGAGACCCAGTACTTC.

The rearrangement uses TRBV5-4 and TRBJ2-7, with a weak D call TRBD2 (6 bases). Germline CDR1 is SGHNT and CDR2 is YYREEE (reference sequence). Trimming took off 3 bases at V and 3 bases at J, with 7 bases between the two ends. This CDR3 has 12 residues. The CDR3 protein is CASSWGDYEQYF. DNA of the CDR3: TGTGCCAGCAGCTGGGGGGACTACGAGCAGTACTTC.

The rearrangement joins TRBV5-1 to TRBJ2-1, with 7 nucleotides matching TRBD1. Germline trimming cut 3 bases from V and 4 bases from J; bases unmatched to any gene: 4. CDR1 and CDR2 (germline): SGHRS, YFSETQ. The CDR3 consists of 14 residues. The CDR3 DNA sequence: TGCGCCAGCAGCTCCAGGGGGACGTACAATGAGCAGTTCTTC. It codes for CASSSRGTYNEQFF.

This clone was detected once. The junction does not match germline at one end; this may be a read error. The J gene is TRBJ1-5, the V gene TRBV6-1; D is unclear. The V gene's germline CDR1 is MNHNS and CDR2 SASEGT. There are 12 residues in the CDR3. CDR3 sequence reads: CASREMTPTPHF. CDR3 bases: TGTGCCAGCCGTGAAATGACCCCAACCCCCCATTTT.

V usage is TRBV19 and J usage is TRBJ1-5, with a weak D call TRBD1 (6 bases). The V end lost 5 bases, the J end lost 3 bases, and 17 bases lay between the germline ends. Looked up from germline, CDR1 is LNHDA and CDR2 is SQIVND (reference sequence). The CDR3 spans 16 residues. In nucleotides, the CDR3 is TGTGCCAGTAGTTATGTGACAGGAGCGGTCAATCAGCCCCAGCATTTT. This codes for CASSYVTGAVNQPQHF. Full variable domain (outside the CDR3, taken from reference TRBV19 and TRBJ1-5): DGGITQSPKYLFRKEGQNVTLSCEQNLNHDAMYWYRQDPGQGLRLIYYSQIVNDFQKGDIAEGYSVSREKKESFPLTVTSAQKNPTAFYLCASSYVTGAVNQPQHFGDGTRLSIL.

The chain combines TRBV24-1 with TRBJ2-1; TRBD2 agrees at 7 bases. CDR1 is KGHDR, CDR2 SFDVKD, per germline. This CDR3 has 16 amino acids. Germline trimming cut 5 bases from V and 0 bases from J; bases unmatched to any gene: 6. Here the CDR3 DNA reads TGTGCCACCAGTGCTAGAGCGGGAAGCTCCTACAATGAGCAGTTCTTC. Protein product: CATSARAGSSYNEQFF.

This sequence joins TRBV9 and TRBJ2-3; D is tentatively TRBD1 or TRBD2 (5 bases each). V was pared by 1 base and J by 3 bases, with 9 bases between. The CDR3 has 14 residues. Germline loops: CDR1 SGDLS, CDR2 YYNGEE. The CDR3: CASSVSGGTDTQYF. CDR3 bases: TGTGCCAGCAGCGTAAGTGGGGGTACAGATACGCAGTATTTT.

The genes are TRBV2 and TRBJ1-1; 7 bases fit TRBD1. Germline loops: CDR1 SNHLY, CDR2 FYNNEI. The CDR3 totals 16 residues. The J segment lost 1 base and the V segment lost 7 bases, leaving 12 bases of the junction unmatched. The CDR3 nucleotides read TGTGCCAGCAAGGGTTACCCGGGACAGAGGAACACTGAAGCTTTCTTT. This sequence encodes CASKGYPGQRNTEAFF.

V is TRBV18 and J is TRBJ1-2, with TRBD1 matching 9 bases. V trimming: 6 bases; J trimming: 13 bases; junction bases outside the gene matches: 12. The V gene's germline CDR1 is KGHSH and CDR2 LQKENI. The CDR3 runs to 13 residues. As DNA, the CDR3 is TGTGCCAGCTCGGACAGGGGTTCTATGATGAGCACCTTC. Its translation: CASSDRGSMMSTF. Full variable domain (rest looked up from reference TRBV18 and TRBJ1-2): NAGVMQNPRHLVRRRGQEARLRCSPMKGHSHVYWYRQLPEEGLKFMVYLQKENIIDESGMPKERFSAEFPKEGPSILRIQQVVRGDSAAYFCASSDRGSMMSTFGSGTRLTVV.

This rearrangement joins TRBV9 to TRBJ2-1, with TRBD2 as a possible D gene (5 bases). Germline-derived CDR1 and CDR2 are SGDLS and YYNGEE. V was pared by 0 bases and J by 3 bases, with 16 bases between. The CDR3 contains 17 residues. The CDR3 loop reads CASSVEGGPQLYNEQFF. The DNA for the CDR3 is TGTGCCAGCAGCGTAGAGGGCGGGCCACAGCTCTACAATGAGCAGTTCTTC.

This clone has only one observation. CDR3 protein: CASSSTNLETQYF. The CDR3 nucleotides are TGCGCCAGCAGCTCAACGAACCTGGAGACCCAGTACTTC. The chain combines TRBV5-1 with TRBJ2-5; D is unclear. This CDR3 has 13 amino acids. CDR1 SGHRS and CDR2 YFSETQ come from the germline V gene. With 3 bases removed from V and 5 bases from J, the gap between germline ends came to 11 bases.

This rearrangement joins TRBV7-9 to TRBJ2-1, with TRBD2 matching over 11 bases. From germline, CDR1 is SEHNR and CDR2 FQNEAQ (reference sequence). The junction had 4 bases not matched to a gene; V was cut back by 1 base and J by 8 bases. CDR3 size: 15 residues. The CDR3 loop reads CASSLGGTSGHEQFF. CDR3 DNA sequence: TGTGCCAGCAGCTTAGGAGGGACTAGCGGCCATGAGCAGTTCTTC.

This clone showed up just once. The chain employs TRBV5-1 and TRBJ2-5; either TRBD1 or TRBD2 may supply D (5 bases each). CDR3 size: 15 residues. Germline V gene lookup returns CDR1 SGHRS and CDR2 YFSETQ. V was clipped by 4 bases and J by 0 bases, with 13 bases between them. Here the CDR3 DNA reads TGCGCCAGCAGCGTCTCCGGGACGCACCAAGAGACCCAGTACTTC. It yields the protein CASSVSGTHQETQYF. Supplemented by reference TRBV5-1 and TRBJ2-5, the full variable domain reads KAGVTQTPRYLIKTRGQQVTLSCSPISGHRSVSWYQQTPGQGLQFLFEYFSETQRNKGNFPGRFSGRQFSNSRSEMNVSTLELGDSALYLCASSVSGTHQETQYFGPGTRLLVL.